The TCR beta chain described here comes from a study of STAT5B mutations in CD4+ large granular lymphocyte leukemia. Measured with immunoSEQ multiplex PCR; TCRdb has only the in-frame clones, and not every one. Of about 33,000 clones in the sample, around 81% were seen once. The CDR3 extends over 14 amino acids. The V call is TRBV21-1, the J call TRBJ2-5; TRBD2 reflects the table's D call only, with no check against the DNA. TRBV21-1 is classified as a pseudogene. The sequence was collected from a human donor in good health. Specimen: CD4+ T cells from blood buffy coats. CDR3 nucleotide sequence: TGTGCCAGCAGCCTACGGACTAGCGGGCAGACCCAGTACTTC. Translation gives CASSLRTSGQTQYF.